This passage covers 25 T cell receptor beta chains from one sample sequenced in a study of T-cell reconstitution after alpha-beta-depleted transplantation in children. Unique molecular identifiers were built into the TCRbeta library. One entry per CDR3 protein results from TCRdb running MiXCR on the PCR reads. The sample yields 200,000 to 250,000 distinct CDR3 sequences, around 9.6% seen once. The specimen was PBMCs from the stem cell graft donor, collected from the stem cell graft. The receptors originated from a human donor who donated a stem cell graft to a child with acute lymphoblastic leukemia.

The sample holds many counts of this clonotype. This rearrangement joins TRBV20-1 to TRBJ2-1; D gene uncertain. Trimming pared 6 bases from V and 10 bases from J, leaving 13 bases between. Germline loops: CDR1 DFQATT, CDR2 SNEGSKA (reference sequence). The CDR3 consists of 11 residues. CDR3 coding DNA: TGCAGTGCCGCCCTTAGCCGGGAGCAGTTCTTC. Translating it yields CSAALSREQFF.

The table lists this clonotype with many counts. V usage is TRBV7-6 and J usage is TRBJ2-7; 8 bases are a match to TRBD1. Trimming cost V 5 bases and J 6 bases; bases outside gene matches: 12. The germline gives CDR1 SGHVS, CDR2 FNYEAQ. This CDR3 has 15 residues. CDR3 DNA: TGTGCCAGCAGCAGTAGACAGGGGATGGCGTCCGAGCAGTACTTC. This gives the protein CASSSRQGMASEQYF.

This clonotype was detected many times. The chain couples TRBV30 to TRBJ2-5; TRBD1 matches 9 bases. The CDR3 length is 14 residues. Looked up from germline, CDR1 is GTSNPN and CDR2 is SVGIG (reference sequence). V lost 4 bases to trimming and J lost 5 bases; unmatched junction nucleotides: 8. CDR3 sequence (DNA): TGTGCCTGGAACCACAGGGGGCTTGGGGAGACCCAGTACTTC. Protein product: CAWNHRGLGETQYF. The full variable domain, with the rest looked up from reference TRBV30 and TRBJ2-5, is SQTIHQWPATLVQPVGSPLSLECTVEGTSNPNLYWYRQAAGRGLQLLFYSVGIGQISSEVPQNLSASRPQDRQFILSSKKLLLSDSGFYLCAWNHRGLGETQYFGPGTRLLVL.

This clonotype was seen a few times. The CDR3 coding sequence is TGCAGTGCTAGAGAGTACAGGGGGCCCAGCACTGAAGCTTTCTTT. It specifies CSAREYRGPSTEAFF. V usage is TRBV20-1 and J usage is TRBJ1-1, with 9 positions matching TRBD1. CDR3 length equals 15 residues. Germline V gene data show CDR1 as DFQATT and CDR2 as SNEGSKA (reference sequence). The V gene end was trimmed by 0 bases and the J gene end by 4 bases; junction bases not matched to a gene: 6.

This clonotype was counted between two and nine times. The chain recombines TRBV5-1 with TRBJ2-1; 10 bases map to TRBD1. In germline, CDR1 is SGHRS, CDR2 YFSETQ. This CDR3 spans 16 amino acids. The ends lost 1 base at V and 7 bases at J; junction bases unmatched: 8. The CDR3, as DNA: TGCGCCAGCAGCTTGATCGTGGGACAGGGGTTAAATGAGCAGTTCTTC. This translates into CASSLIVGQGLNEQFF.

This clonotype occurred a few times. In DNA, the CDR3 is TGTGCCAGATCTCCGAGAGCGGGCGGGCAAGAGACCCAGTACTTC. Translation gives CARSPRAGGQETQYF. The gene calls are TRBV2 and TRBJ2-5, with a possible D match to TRBD2 (6 bases). CDR1 is SNHLY, CDR2 FYNNEI, per germline. This CDR3 spans 15 amino acids. The germline V and J ends were trimmed by 9 bases and 2 bases, with 19 bases remaining between them.

The gene calls are TRBV5-1 and TRBJ2-7, with D possibly called TRBD1 or TRBD2 (6 bases each). Deletions cut 0 bases from V and 2 bases from J, with 15 bases between. The germline CDR1 and CDR2 sequences are SGHRS and YFSETQ. CDR3 length: 16 amino acids. The DNA for the CDR3 is TGCGCCAGCAGCTTGGCGGTCGGGGGCCTCACCTACGAGCAGTACTTC. Protein sequence: CASSLAVGGLTYEQYF.

This clonotype has just a few counts. The chain carries TRBV20-1 and TRBJ1-2, with 7 bases identical to TRBD1. The CDR3 sequence is 15 residues long. The junction had 9 bases not matched to a gene; V was cut back by 3 bases and J by 2 bases. Germline CDR1 and CDR2: DFQATT and SNEGSKA (reference sequence). CDR3 loop: CSASSPGQANYGYTF. For the CDR3, the DNA is TGCAGTGCTAGCTCCCCCGGACAGGCAAACTATGGCTACACCTTC.

This clonotype was detected a few times. This chain links TRBV5-4 with TRBJ1-1; possibly TRBD1 for D (5 bases). Trimming left V 4 bases short and J 5 bases short, with 18 bases between. CDR3 length: 15 amino acids. The germline CDR1 and CDR2 sequences are SGHNT and YYREEE (reference sequence). CDR3 sequence reads: CASSPGEREGTEAFF. Written as DNA, the CDR3 is TGTGCCAGCAGCCCCGGGGAGAGGGAGGGGACTGAAGCTTTCTTT.

The chain links TRBV18 to TRBJ1-2, with TRBD1 as a possible D gene (5 bases). Germline CDR1 KGHSH, CDR2 LQKENI. The CDR3 length is 16 residues. V dropped 0 bases and J dropped 2 bases, with 13 bases sitting between them. The CDR3 DNA follows: TGTGCCAGCTCACCACCGTACCAGGGAGCAAACTATGGCTACACCTTC. Translation gives CASSPPYQGANYGYTF.

In this sample, this clonotype turned up a few times. The rearrangement uses TRBV20-1 and TRBJ1-6; a possible D gene is TRBD1 (6 bases). V lost 3 bases, J lost 5 bases, and 17 bases lay in between. CDR3 length equals 16 residues. Germline loops: CDR1 DFQATT, CDR2 SNEGSKA (reference sequence). This chain's CDR3 is CSARGTININNSPLHF. For the CDR3, the DNA is TGCAGTGCTAGGGGGACAATCAACATCAATAATTCACCCCTCCACTTT.

This clonotype was counted ten times or more. This chain joins TRBV12-3 or TRBV12-4 and TRBJ1-5, with no clear D. CDR3 length equals 13 residues. Trimming took 3 bases from V and 4 from J, leaving 7 bases between them. Here the CDR3 DNA reads TGTGCCAGCAGTTTTTGGGGAAATCAGCCCCAGCATTTT. It is translated as CASSFWGNQPQHF.

The chain couples TRBV3-1 to TRBJ2-1; TRBD1 agrees at 9 bases. From germline, CDR1 is LGHDT and CDR2 YNNKEL (reference sequence). This CDR3 spans 16 amino acids. J gave up 9 bases and V 3 bases, and 12 bases lay outside the gene matches. CDR3 residues: CASSHLGGTGLGEQFF. In DNA form, the CDR3 reads TGTGCCAGCAGCCATTTAGGGGGGACAGGGCTCGGTGAGCAGTTCTTC.

Details on this clonotype: This CDR3 fails to terminate in the conserved phenylalanine or tryptophan, so it likely reflects a read error. The DNA is omitted, as the CDR3 cannot be located on it reliably, and the CDR3 follows TCRdb's listing. V and J are TRBV6-6 and TRBJ1-6; the DNA was not used to check the table's D call, TRBD1. A total of 13 residues make up the CDR3, ends included. In germline, CDR1 is MNHNY, CDR2 SVGAGI (reference sequence). Here the CDR3 reads CASSYDTGTKLVL.

This clonotype was recorded many times. This sequence joins TRBV12-3 or TRBV12-4 and TRBJ1-1, with 10 nucleotides matching TRBD1. This CDR3 contains 15 residues. V lost 4 bases to trimming and J lost 6 bases; unmatched junction nucleotides: 8. The CDR3 DNA sequence: TGTGCCAGCAGTTCTTCATTAGACAGGGGGCCTGAAGCTTTCTTT. This codes for CASSSSLDRGPEAFF.

This clonotype was recorded at least ten times. The gene calls are TRBV12-3 or TRBV12-4 and TRBJ2-3; D is undetermined. V lost 3 bases, J lost 3 bases, and 7 bases lay in between. CDR3 length: 13 amino acids. CDR3: CASSFRETDTQYF. The CDR3 region has the DNA TGTGCCAGCAGTTTTAGGGAAACAGATACGCAGTATTTT.

The table lists this clonotype with a few counts. The CDR3 region has the DNA TGTGCCAGCAGTGAAGGTGGGCAGGGCTACGAGCAGTACTTC. It encodes CASSEGGQGYEQYF. The chain recombines TRBV2 with TRBJ2-7, with a possible D match to TRBD1 (5 bases). V dropped 1 base and J dropped 3 bases, with 10 bases sitting between them. This CDR3 comprises 14 residues. Per the germline V gene, CDR1 is SNHLY and CDR2 is FYNNEI.

On this clonotype: An end of the junction differs from the germline gene, which may be a read error. This chain joins TRBV7-2 and TRBJ2-5; D is possibly TRBD2 (6 bases). The CDR3 totals 14 residues. Germline CDR1 is SGHTA and CDR2 is FQGNSA. The CDR3 loop is CASSLASWRETQYF. The CDR3 nucleotides read TGTGCCAGCAGCCTAGCGAGCTGGAGGGAGACCCAGTACTTC.

This clonotype was found many times. The chain couples TRBV29-1 to TRBJ2-7, with 11 bases aligning to TRBD1. This CDR3 is built from 13 residues. The germline CDR1 and CDR2 sequences are SQVTM and ANQGSEA. V was clipped by 5 bases and J by 6 bases; unmatched bases: 6. CDR3 coding DNA: TGCAGCGTTCACGGCGGGACAGGGGGCGAGCAGTACTTC. Amino acids: CSVHGGTGGEQYF.

The CDR3 reads CATRTIAGIEQFF. CDR3 DNA: TGTGCCACCAGGACAATAGCGGGCATTGAGCAGTTCTTC. V usage is TRBV6-6 and J usage is TRBJ2-1, with 7 nucleotides matching TRBD2. CDR1 MNHNY and CDR2 SVGAGI come from the germline V gene (reference sequence). The CDR3 is 13 amino acids. J lost 9 bases, V lost 10 bases, and 12 bases had no gene match.

This clonotype was counted many times. The chain couples TRBV9 to TRBJ2-1, with 11 bases identical to TRBD2. The CDR3 has 18 residues. Germline loops: CDR1 SGDLS, CDR2 YYNGEE. V gave up 3 bases and J gave up 0 bases; unmatched junction bases: 8. This chain's CDR3 is CASSELAGAQPSYNEQFF. DNA of the CDR3: TGTGCCAGCAGCGAACTAGCGGGGGCCCAACCCTCCTACAATGAGCAGTTCTTC.

The chain joins TRBV18 to TRBJ2-3, with 9 bases aligning to TRBD1. Germline V gene lookup returns CDR1 KGHSH and CDR2 LQKENI. Trimming at V came to 4 bases and at J to 4 bases, leaving 9 bases not matched to a gene. The CDR3 is 16 residues long. This CDR3 reads CASSLRDRALADTQYF. The CDR3 DNA is TGTGCCAGCTCACTCCGGGACAGGGCATTGGCAGATACGCAGTATTTT.

This clonotype was picked up a small number of times. The V gene is TRBV7-2, the J gene TRBJ2-3, with a tentative D call TRBD2 (5 bases). The germline V gene has CDR1 SGHTA and CDR2 FQGNSA. Trimming took 5 bases from V and 4 from J, leaving 10 bases between them. The CDR3 is 13 amino acids. This CDR3 reads CASSTLEADTQYF. The CDR3 DNA follows: TGTGCCAGCAGCACCCTGGAGGCAGATACGCAGTATTTT.

This clonotype has at least ten counts. The chain joins TRBV13 to TRBJ2-3, with D tentatively TRBD2 (5 bases). The CDR3 extends over 15 amino acids. V lost 2 bases to trimming and J lost 5 bases, with 14 bases between them. Per germline, CDR1 PRHDT and CDR2 FYEKMQ (reference sequence). DNA of the CDR3: TGTGCCAGCAGCTTACAAGCTACCGCGGGAGATACGCAGTATTTT. Its protein is CASSLQATAGDTQYF.

The sample holds many counts of this clonotype. The gene calls are TRBV20-1 and TRBJ2-7; 8 positions match TRBD1. This CDR3 has 12 amino acids. After removal of 4 bases from V and 5 bases from J, the junction contained 4 bases not matched to a gene. CDR1 and CDR2 from the germline V gene are DFQATT and SNEGSKA (reference sequence). The CDR3 sequence is CSAIRQGNEQYF. DNA of the CDR3: TGCAGTGCTATTAGACAGGGGAACGAGCAGTACTTC.